The 11 T cell receptor beta chains below come from one sample, sequenced in a study of cytomegalovirus exposure and HLA in healthy donors. Both 60 Vbeta primers and 13 Jbeta primers went into the PCR. Assay: immunoSEQ multiplex PCR; the TCRdb copy retains only in-frame clones and omits some. The sample table sets out under 200,000 clones. Input material: PBMCs. Receptor source: a woman younger than 30 in good health and CMV-seropositive.

To note about this clone: A read error may produce the germline difference seen at one junction end. This chain uses TRBV5-1 with TRBJ2-5, with TRBD2 matching over 8 bases. Germline V gene sequence: CDR1 SGHRS, CDR2 YFSETQ. This CDR3 is 16 amino acids long. CDR3 DNA sequence: TGCGCTAGCAGCTTGGATGCGGGGGGTTGGATGGAGACCCAGTACTTC. It is translated as CASSLDAGGWMETQYF.

The gene calls are TRBV28 and TRBJ1-1; TRBD1 aligns across 9 bases. Germline V lookup: CDR1 MDHEN, CDR2 SYDVKM. CDR3 length: 13 residues. The junction had 5 bases not matched to a gene; V was cut back by 7 bases and J by 5 bases. CDR3 sequence (DNA): TGTGCCAGCACCGGGACAGGGAATACTGAAGCTTTCTTT. Translating it yields CASTGTGNTEAFF.

This chain uses TRBV9 with TRBJ2-2; D is unresolved. Trimming left V 4 bases short and J 2 bases short, with 12 bases between. CDR1 and CDR2 from the germline V gene are SGDLS and YYNGEE. The CDR3 extends over 15 amino acids. The CDR3, as DNA: TGTGCCAGCAGCCGGCGGCTAGAAAACACCGGGGAGCTGTTTTTT. Its protein is CASSRRLENTGELFF.

V and J are TRBV7-2 and TRBJ1-2; the match to TRBD1 covers 9 bases. The germline CDR1 and CDR2 sequences are SGHTA and FQGNSA. V shed 3 bases, J shed 6 bases, and the junction held 2 bases outside the gene matches. The CDR3 length is 13 residues. CDR3 loop: CASSLGQGDGYTF. The CDR3 DNA reads TGTGCCAGCAGCTTGGGACAGGGCGATGGCTACACCTTC.

The chain is built from TRBV7-8 and TRBJ2-3; possibly TRBD1 for D (6 bases). The V gene's germline CDR1 is SGHVS and CDR2 FQNEAQ. The CDR3 length is 13 residues. The V and J ends lost 5 bases and 5 bases respectively, with 11 bases between them. The CDR3 DNA reads as TGTGCCAGCAGCCCGACAGGAGGAGATACGCAGTATTTT. As protein: CASSPTGGDTQYF.

The rearrangement joins TRBV9 to TRBJ2-2, with 10 bases identical to TRBD2. CDR3 length: 21 residues. The V gene end was trimmed by 1 base and the J gene end by 3 bases; junction bases not matched to a gene: 18. Germline values: CDR1 SGDLS, CDR2 YYNGEE. CDR3 residues: CASSVFPVSLAGAGDTGELFF. The CDR3 DNA reads TGTGCCAGCAGCGTATTTCCGGTTTCTCTAGCGGGAGCCGGGGACACCGGGGAGCTGTTTTTT.

The V and J genes are TRBV11-2 and TRBJ1-2, with D possibly TRBD1 on 5 matching bases. The CDR3 spans 15 residues. The V gene lost 3 bases and the J gene lost 4 bases, with 15 bases spanning the gap. In germline, CDR1 is SGHAT, CDR2 FQNNGV. This chain's CDR3 is CASSLTDSRGYGYTF. CDR3 DNA: TGTGCCAGCAGCTTGACAGATTCCCGTGGCTATGGCTACACCTTC.

This sequence joins TRBV5-6 and TRBJ2-5, with D possibly being TRBD2 (6 bases). The J call may be mistaken, given a closer DNA end match to TRBJ2-7. CDR1 and CDR2 from the germline V gene are SGHDT and YYEEEE. The CDR3 runs 15 residues. CDR3 amino acids: CASSLRGPGGYEQYF. Here the CDR3 DNA reads TGTGCCAGCAGCTTGAGGGGCCCTGGGGGGTACGAGCAGTACTTC.

This sequence joins TRBV5-1 and TRBJ2-1, with 10 positions matching TRBD2. Germline V CDR1 and CDR2: SGHRS, YFSETQ. The CDR3 spans 12 residues. The J segment lost 12 bases and the V segment lost 2 bases, leaving 2 bases of the junction unmatched. CDR3 in amino acids: CASSFSGRRQFF. Here the CDR3 DNA reads TGCGCCAGCAGCTTTAGCGGGAGGAGGCAGTTCTTC.

The chain links TRBV6-5 to TRBJ1-2; D call uncertain. The V gene lost 5 bases and the J gene lost 2 bases, with 9 bases spanning the gap. This CDR3 has 13 residues. Germline assignment: CDR1 MNHEY and CDR2 SVGAGI. The CDR3 coding sequence is TGTGCCAGCAGTCAACGGGAGAACTATGGCTACACCTTC. Translation: CASSQRENYGYTF.

The chain's CDR3 is CASRESDGYTF. DNA for the CDR3: TGTGCCAGCAGGGAGTCAGATGGCTACACCTTC. The rearrangement links TRBV2 to TRBJ1-2; no clear D. V was pared by 6 bases and J by 6 bases, with 8 bases between. The CDR3 runs 11 residues. The germline V gene encodes CDR1 SNHLY and CDR2 FYNNEI.